Following are 22 T cell receptor beta chains from one sample sequenced in a study of HIV-infected patients and healthy controls. Roughly three months, about 14 weeks, into antiretroviral therapy, follow-up blood was collected. The repertoire came from unfractionated whole blood and reflected all unsorted peripheral T cells. 400 to 550 ng RNA was reverse transcribed with alpha and beta constant-region primers. Alpha and beta chain libraries were made separately by chain-specific third strand synthesis with multiplexing indices. TCRdb reprocessed the 5' RACE reads via MiXCR and lists one record per CDR3 protein. The table has roughly 7,400 distinct CDR3 sequences, 6.5% to 7.5% seen once. Sequences were derived from blood, sampled during antiretroviral therapy. Source of these receptors: an adult with HIV infection.

This clonotype was observed many times. Found in a library prepared for alpha chains, this beta chain is an off-target read, and its abundance has little meaning. J is TRBJ2-1 and V is TRBV9; 15 positions agree with TRBD2. Germline V gene lookup returns CDR1 SGDLS and CDR2 YYNGEE. The CDR3 loop spans 18 amino acids. V lost 3 bases to trimming and J lost 6 bases; unmatched junction nucleotides: 10. DNA for the CDR3: TGTGCCAGCAGCGATTTTTTACCGGGACTAGCGGGGGGCAATGAGCAGTTCTTC. This sequence encodes CASSDFLPGLAGGNEQFF.

At least ten counts were recorded for this clonotype. This beta chain was picked up by a library intended for alpha chains and is off target, so its count carries little meaning. This rearrangement joins TRBV29-1 to TRBJ2-1; 11 bases agree with TRBD1. This CDR3 spans 14 amino acids. Unmatched junction bases numbered 12, after V lost 7 bases and J lost 10 bases. Per the germline V gene, CDR1 is SQVTM and CDR2 is ANQGSEA. In nucleotides, the CDR3 is TGCAGCGCCCAGCCCGGACAGGGGGCAAGAGAGCAGTTCTTC. Amino acid sequence: CSAQPGQGAREQFF.

This clonotype was observed at least ten times. This beta chain represents an off-target read in a library built for alpha chains; its size is of limited meaning. The V and J genes are TRBV10-3 and TRBJ2-5; tentatively, D is TRBD2 (6 bases). This CDR3 spans 15 amino acids. Trimming took 6 bases from V and 3 from J, leaving 17 bases between them. The germline CDR1 and CDR2 sequences are ENHRY and SYGVKD. Written as DNA, the CDR3 is TGTGCCATCAGGTTAGGAGCGGGCCAAGAAGAGACCCAGTACTTC. Protein: CAIRLGAGQEETQYF.

Within the sample, this clonotype is medium-sized. In a library made to pick up alpha chains, this beta chain is a stray read with a size that means little. CDR3 loop: CASSVVTSPNTGELFF. CDR3 sequence (DNA): TGTGCCAGCAGCGTAGTGACTAGCCCGAACACCGGGGAGCTGTTTTTT. The chain employs TRBV9 and TRBJ2-2, with 7 bases matching TRBD2. J lost 0 bases, V lost 0 bases, and 2 bases had no gene match. The germline CDR1 and CDR2 sequences are SGDLS and YYNGEE. The CDR3 consists of 16 residues.

This clonotype appeared many times. This beta chain is off target for a library built for alpha chains, so its abundance means little. This sequence joins TRBV6-1 and TRBJ1-2, with a tentative D call TRBD1 (6 bases). Trimming left V 0 bases short and J 7 bases short, with 9 bases between. The CDR3 consists of 13 residues. Germline values: CDR1 MNHNS, CDR2 SASEGT. CDR3 protein: CASSEATGFGYTF. The CDR3 coding sequence is TGTGCCAGCAGTGAAGCAACAGGGTTTGGCTACACCTTC.

This clonotype was seen many times. The library was prepared for alpha chains; this beta chain is a stray read, so its frequency means little. The J gene is TRBJ2-5, the V gene TRBV12-3 or TRBV12-4; D is unclear. CDR3 size: 11 residues. Trimming took 3 bases from V and 5 from J, leaving 4 bases between them. The CDR3 nucleotides are TGTGCCAGCAGTTTTGAGGAGACCCAGTACTTC. It specifies CASSFEETQYF.

This clonotype was detected ten times or more. A library prepared for alpha chains yielded this beta chain as an off-target read; its size is of little meaning. The rearrangement joins TRBV12-3 or TRBV12-4 to TRBJ2-7; D is unclear. There are 14 residues in the CDR3. V was pared by 7 bases and J by 5 bases, with 18 bases between. CDR3 DNA sequence: TGTGCCAGCACCCCCCGAGACGGGTCTAACGAGCAGTACTTC. Amino acid sequence: CASTPRDGSNEQYF.

This clonotype appeared many times. Since the library was made to target alpha chains, this beta chain is a stray read and its abundance is not meaningful. This chain links TRBV7-3 with TRBJ2-1, with a tentative D call TRBD2 (7 bases). Germline values: CDR1 SGHTA, CDR2 FQGTGA. This CDR3 has 16 residues. Trimming pared 5 bases from V and 1 base from J, leaving 15 bases between. The CDR3 region is CASSPGGLASYNEQFF. The CDR3 nucleotides read TGTGCCAGCAGCCCGGGGGGCCTTGCGTCCTACAATGAGCAGTTCTTC.

By sample share, this clonotype is medium-sized (0.01 to 0.1%). Little can be read into the size of this beta chain, an off-target read in a library designed for alpha chains. J is TRBJ2-1 and V is TRBV20-1; D perhaps matches TRBD2 (7 bases). CDR3 size: 19 residues. Trimming took 4 bases from V and 8 from J, leaving 33 bases between them. CDR1 is DFQATT, CDR2 SNEGSKA, per germline (reference sequence). The CDR3 sequence is CSATGPGGRVDGGHYEQFF. CDR3 in DNA: TGCAGTGCTACGGGCCCCGGGGGGCGCGTCGACGGGGGGCACTATGAGCAGTTCTTC.

By share, this clonotype counts as medium-sized. A library made for alpha chains picked up this beta chain off target, so its size means little. This chain uses TRBV6-2 or TRBV6-3 with TRBJ1-3; D unresolved. Germline V gene sequence: CDR1 MNHEY, CDR2 SVGEGT. Trimming removed 2 bases at V and 0 bases at J, with 8 bases between. This CDR3 contains 15 residues. The CDR3 spells CASSYSGSSGNTIYF. CDR3 nucleotide sequence: TGTGCCAGCAGTTACAGCGGGAGCTCTGGAAACACCATATATTTT.

This clonotype was observed a handful of times. The library was prepared for alpha chains; this beta chain is a stray read, so its frequency means little. CDR3 sequence reads: CASSPPGGTYEQYF. CDR3 sequence (DNA): TGTGCCAGCAGTCCACCCGGGGGCACCTACGAGCAGTACTTC. The V and J genes are TRBV12-3 or TRBV12-4 and TRBJ2-7, with D tentatively TRBD1 or TRBD2 (6 bases each). The CDR3 has 14 amino acids. Between the trimmed V and J ends, which lost 5 bases and 2 bases, there was a span of 13 bases.

In its sample, this clonotype ranks as medium-sized (0.01 to 0.1%). Since it is a stray read in a library aimed at alpha chains, this beta chain has a size that is not meaningful. The J gene is TRBJ2-3, the V gene TRBV3-1, with D possibly matching TRBD2 (5 bases). Germline V gene lookup returns CDR1 LGHDT and CDR2 YNNKEL (reference sequence). CDR3 length: 14 residues. The V end was cut by 7 bases, the J end by 0 bases, with 11 bases between. As DNA, the CDR3 is TGTGCCAGCACCACGGACTGGAGCACAGATACGCAGTATTTT. This gives the protein CASTTDWSTDTQYF.

This clonotype was detected many times. Because the library targeted alpha chains, this beta chain is an off-target read whose size means little. This chain joins TRBV6-5 and TRBJ1-1, with D perhaps matching TRBD1 (6 bases). Trimming removed 4 bases from V and 2 bases from J, with 14 bases in between. CDR1 is MNHEY and CDR2 is SVGAGI in the germline V gene. This CDR3 contains 15 residues. The CDR3 DNA follows: TGTGCCAGCAGTTTACAGGGCACCTTAAACACTGAAGCTTTCTTT. Encoded protein: CASSLQGTLNTEAFF.

This clonotype is classed as medium-sized. Being off target in a library aimed at alpha chains, this beta chain has a size of little meaning. The V call is TRBV27, the J call TRBJ2-1; the match to TRBD2 covers 9 bases. The V gene end was trimmed by 4 bases and the J gene end by 0 bases; junction bases not matched to a gene: 10. In germline, CDR1 is MNHEY, CDR2 SMNVEV (reference sequence). The CDR3 is 18 amino acids. CDR3: CASSSRLAAFGSYNEQFF. The CDR3 DNA reads TGTGCCAGCAGTTCCCGACTAGCGGCCTTTGGCTCCTACAATGAGCAGTTCTTC.

This clonotype is judged medium-sized. This beta chain turned up in a library designed for alpha chains; as an off-target read, its abundance says little. This chain connects TRBV6-6 to TRBJ2-3; no firm D call. The CDR3 contains 16 residues. With 0 bases removed from V and 1 base from J, the gap between germline ends came to 11 bases. The germline gives CDR1 MNHNY, CDR2 SVGAGI (reference sequence). CDR3 in DNA: TGTGCCAGCAGTTACTCGGTAAGCGCCGGCACAGATACGCAGTATTTT. This codes for CASSYSVSAGTDTQYF.

This clonotype was recorded many times. Found in a library prepared for alpha chains, this beta chain is an off-target read, and its abundance has little meaning. The V gene is TRBV19, the J gene TRBJ1-5; D ambiguous. There are 15 residues in the CDR3. V was cut by 2 bases and J by 1 base, with 9 bases left in between. Looked up from germline, CDR1 is LNHDA and CDR2 is SQIVND (reference sequence). CDR3 region: CASSILHGSNQPQHF. The DNA of the CDR3 is TGTGCCAGTAGTATACTACATGGAAGCAATCAGCCCCAGCATTTT.

Judged by abundance, this clonotype is medium-sized. For a library built for alpha chains, this beta chain is a stray read; little rests on its size. The V gene is TRBV4-1, the J gene TRBJ2-3; unclear D gene. Germline values: CDR1 MGHRA, CDR2 YSYEKL. The CDR3 is made up of 18 amino acids. V shed 4 bases and J shed 5 bases, with 25 bases lying between them. The DNA for the CDR3 is TGCGCCAGCAGCCCCCACGATGGAGCAGTAACTGCAGGAGATACGCAGTATTTT. Its translation: CASSPHDGAVTAGDTQYF.

This clonotype rates as medium-sized. Because this beta chain is a stray read in a library intended to capture alpha chains, its abundance should not be given much weight. CDR3 nucleotides: TGTGCCTGGAGTGTAGGGGCGAGCACCGGGGAGCTGTTTTTT. Its protein is CAWSVGASTGELFF. The chain is built from TRBV30 and TRBJ2-2; tentative D call: TRBD1 (5 bases). This CDR3 has 14 residues. V lost 0 bases and J lost 4, with 9 bases in between. CDR1 and CDR2 (germline): GTSNPN, SVGIG (reference sequence).

In this sample, this clonotype turned up many times. Little can be read into the size of this beta chain, an off-target read in a library designed for alpha chains. The chain carries TRBV7-8 and TRBJ2-3; the D is unclear. This CDR3 has 13 amino acids. The ends were cut back, 6 bases at V and 2 bases at J, with 9 bases in the middle. Germline V gene data show CDR1 as SGHVS and CDR2 as FQNEAQ. CDR3 protein: CASRTRFTDTQYF. As DNA, the CDR3 is TGTGCCAGCAGAACTCGATTCACAGATACGCAGTATTTT.

In this sample, this clonotype turned up many times. This beta chain came through as a stray read in a library set up for alpha chains, and its size says little. The rearrangement joins TRBV30 to TRBJ2-5; TRBD2 matches 9 bases. Germline V gives CDR1 GTSNPN, CDR2 SVGIG (reference sequence). Germline trimming cut 1 base from V and 10 bases from J; bases unmatched to any gene: 13. The length of the CDR3 is 15 residues. The CDR3 protein is CAWSGVAGASSDQYF. CDR3 coding DNA: TGTGCCTGGAGTGGTGTAGCGGGAGCCTCAAGCGACCAGTACTTC.

This clonotype came up many times. Since the library was made to target alpha chains, this beta chain is a stray read and its abundance is not meaningful. The rearrangement joins TRBV5-4 to TRBJ2-2; D possibly corresponds to TRBD2 (6 bases). The length of the CDR3 is 16 residues. The ends were cut back, 1 base at V and 4 bases at J, with 14 bases in the middle. Germline CDR1 is SGHNT and CDR2 is YYREEE (reference sequence). As DNA, the CDR3 is TGTGCCAGCAGCTTGACCCGGGGGTCGGGCACCGGGGAGCTGTTTTTT. Protein product: CASSLTRGSGTGELFF.

By frequency in the sample, this clonotype is medium-sized. Within a library made for alpha chains, this beta chain is off target, and its count is uninformative. The chain carries TRBV7-3 and TRBJ2-5; the D gene is possibly TRBD1 (5 bases). CDR1 and CDR2 from the germline V gene are SGHTA and FQGTGA. The CDR3 totals 13 residues. The V end lost 3 bases, the J end lost 9 bases, and 14 bases lay between the germline ends. In DNA form, the CDR3 reads TGTGCCAGCAGCTTCATCCACCGACAGCCCCAGTACTTC. This sequence encodes CASSFIHRQPQYF.